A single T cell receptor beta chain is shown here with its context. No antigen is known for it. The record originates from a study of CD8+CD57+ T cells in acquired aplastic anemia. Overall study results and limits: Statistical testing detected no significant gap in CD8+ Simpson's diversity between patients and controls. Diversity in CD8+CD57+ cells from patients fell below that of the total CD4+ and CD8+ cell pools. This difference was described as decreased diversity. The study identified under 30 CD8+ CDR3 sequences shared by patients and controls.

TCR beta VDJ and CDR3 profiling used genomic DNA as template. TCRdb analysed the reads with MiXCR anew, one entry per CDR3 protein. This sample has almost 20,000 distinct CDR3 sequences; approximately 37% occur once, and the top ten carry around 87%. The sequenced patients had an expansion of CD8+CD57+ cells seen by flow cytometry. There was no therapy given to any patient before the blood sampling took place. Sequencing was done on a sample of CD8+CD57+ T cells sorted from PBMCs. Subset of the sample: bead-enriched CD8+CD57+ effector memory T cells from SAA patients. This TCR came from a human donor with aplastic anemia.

CDR3 amino acids: CASIFLPDNEQFF. DNA of the CDR3: TGTGCCAGCATCTTCCTGCCTGACAATGAGCAGTTCTTC. The genes are TRBV5-5 and TRBJ2-1; D unclear. The CDR3 is 13 amino acids. With 6 bases removed from V and 5 bases from J, the gap between germline ends came to 12 bases. From germline, CDR1 is SGHKS and CDR2 YYEKEE (reference sequence).